One sample yielded the 22 T cell receptor beta chains listed below, sequenced in a study of T cells in Graves' hyperthyroidism and ophthalmopathy. What was amplified from RNA transcripts were TCR beta CDR3 regions. When the TCR CDR3 underwent first-round RT-PCR, the HTBI primer set was used. TCRdb analysed the multiplex PCR reads with MiXCR anew, one entry per CDR3 protein. The table shows hundreds of thousands of distinct CDR3 sequences, with around 20% occurring only once. The specimen sequenced was blood. The receptor source for this set is a man aged 25-45 years with Graves' ophthalmopathy.

This clonotype was counted many times. V and J are TRBV30 and TRBJ2-1, with unresolved D. The CDR3 is made up of 11 amino acids. In germline, CDR1 is GTSNPN, CDR2 SVGIG (reference sequence). V was pared by 5 bases and J by 8 bases, with 10 bases between. The CDR3 nucleotides are TGTGCCTGGGGGGTCGCGGATGAGCAGTTCTTC. Its protein product is CAWGVADEQFF.

The table lists this clonotype with a few counts. The genes are TRBV7-9 and TRBJ1-2; D might be TRBD1 (6 bases). Between the trimmed V and J ends, which lost 1 base and 8 bases, there was a span of 20 bases. This CDR3 contains 16 residues. Germline CDR1 is SEHNR and CDR2 is FQNEAQ (reference sequence). CDR3 DNA sequence: TGTGCCAGCAGCTTAGGGACTTTTGCTGGGGGGCGCGGCTACACCTTC. Protein sequence: CASSLGTFAGGRGYTF.

This clonotype occurred many times. The chain links TRBV29-1 to TRBJ1-2; weak D call: TRBD1 (5 bases). Deletions cut 4 bases from V and 4 bases from J, with 13 bases between. The CDR3 loop spans 13 amino acids. Germline V lookup: CDR1 SQVTM, CDR2 ANQGSEA. CDR3: CSVGPGSGYGYTF. CDR3 sequence (DNA): TGCAGCGTTGGCCCAGGGAGTGGCTATGGCTACACCTTC.

The chain combines TRBV18 with TRBJ2-3; 8 nucleotides agree with TRBD1. This CDR3 has 14 amino acids. Trimming cost V 3 bases and J 6 bases; bases outside gene matches: 5. Germline CDR1 and CDR2: KGHSH and LQKENI. Here the CDR3 reads CASSPTGAADTQYF. DNA for the CDR3: TGTGCCAGCTCACCGACAGGGGCAGCCGATACGCAGTATTTT.

This clonotype was observed at least ten times. This rearrangement joins TRBV11-2 to TRBJ1-6; D is unresolved. The CDR3 is 13 amino acids. Germline V gene lookup returns CDR1 SGHAT and CDR2 FQNNGV. V was trimmed by 4 bases and J by 8 bases, leaving 9 bases between them. CDR3 sequence: CASSSRIDSPLHF. CDR3 nucleotides: TGTGCCAGCAGCTCCCGAATAGATTCACCCCTCCACTTT.

This clonotype has at least ten counts. The rearrangement links TRBV12-3 or TRBV12-4 to TRBJ1-4; D ambiguous. Trimming took off 8 bases at V and 2 bases at J, with 18 bases between the two ends. The CDR3 has 16 amino acids. The chain's CDR3 is CASGSGPGRTNEKLFF. DNA of the CDR3: TGTGCCAGCGGCTCCGGCCCCGGACGCACTAATGAAAAACTGTTTTTT.

This clonotype was picked up a small number of times. Here the CDR3 reads CASSPEGYRTSTDTQYF. The CDR3 DNA sequence: TGCGCCAGCAGCCCGGAGGGCTACCGAACTAGCACAGATACGCAGTATTTT. The chain has TRBV5-1 and TRBJ2-3; a possible D gene is TRBD2 (6 bases). Deletions cut 4 bases from V and 0 bases from J, with 18 bases between. Germline V gene lookup returns CDR1 SGHRS and CDR2 YFSETQ. The length of the CDR3 is 17 residues.

The V call is TRBV14, the J call TRBJ1-1; D gene unclear. CDR1 is SGHDN and CDR2 is FVKESK in the germline V gene. This CDR3 spans 14 amino acids. Between the trimmed V and J ends, which lost 0 bases and 9 bases, there was a span of 14 bases. CDR3 in DNA: TGTGCCAGCAGCCAAGAAGGCAATTCCATTCAAGCTTTCTTT. It codes for CASSQEGNSIQAFF.

This clonotype was picked up a small number of times. The CDR3 reads CASSVDRGHEQYF. The CDR3 bases are TGTGCCAGCAGCGTAGACCGGGGCCACGAGCAGTACTTC. The chain uses TRBV9 and TRBJ2-7, with D possibly being TRBD1 or TRBD2 (5 bases each). Germline assignment: CDR1 SGDLS and CDR2 YYNGEE. CDR3 length equals 13 residues. Trimming cost V 0 bases and J 5 bases, with 9 bases left between them. Based on the CDR3 plus reference TRBV9 and TRBJ2-7, the full variable domain is DSGVTQTPKHLITATGQRVTLRCSPRSGDLSVYWYQQSLDQGLQFLIQYYNGEERAKGNILERFSAQQFPDLHSELNLSSLELGDSALYFCASSVDRGHEQYFGPGTRLTVT.

The V gene is TRBV6-1, the J gene TRBJ2-7; TRBD1 is a possible D gene (8 bases). Germline assignment: CDR1 MNHNS and CDR2 SASEGT. The CDR3 has 14 amino acids. The ends were cut back, 7 bases at V and 2 bases at J, with 15 bases in the middle. The CDR3 loop is CASTTGAGAYEQYF. CDR3 coding DNA: TGTGCCAGCACGACAGGGGCGGGGGCCTACGAGCAGTACTTC.

The chain recombines TRBV7-2 with TRBJ2-3, with D perhaps matching TRBD1 or TRBD2 (5 bases each). Germline CDR1 reads SGHTA; CDR2 reads FQGNSA. V was clipped by 5 bases and J by 5 bases, with 11 bases between them. CDR3 length equals 13 residues. The CDR3 DNA follows: TGTGCCAGCAGCGGGGGTTTCGGAGATACGCAGTATTTT. Residues: CASSGGFGDTQYF.

The rearrangement uses TRBV7-2 and TRBJ2-2; the D is unclear. Germline V lookup: CDR1 SGHTA, CDR2 FQGNSA. Trimming stripped 8 bases from V and 6 bases from J, with 7 bases between. CDR3 length: 11 amino acids. DNA for the CDR3: TGTGCCAGCCCCGACGCCGGGGAGCTGTTTTTT. Translating it yields CASPDAGELFF. Combining the CDR3 with reference TRBV7-2 and TRBJ2-2 gives the whole variable domain GAGVSQSPSNKVTEKGKDVELRCDPISGHTALYWYRQSLGQGLEFLIYFQGNSAPDKSGLPSDRFSAERTGGSVSTLTIQRTQQEDSAVYLCASPDAGELFFGEGSRLTVL.

This clonotype was seen many times. The chain uses TRBV6-1 and TRBJ2-7; 9 nucleotides align to TRBD1. The length of the CDR3 is 13 residues. V dropped 6 bases and J dropped 5; count of bases not matched to a gene: 5. The germline V gene has CDR1 MNHNS and CDR2 SASEGT. In nucleotides, the CDR3 is TGTGCCAGCAGAGTGACAGGGGGAAACGAGCAGTACTTC. Translating it yields CASRVTGGNEQYF.

This clonotype was detected many times. The J gene is TRBJ2-1, the V gene TRBV11-2; D could derive from TRBD1 or TRBD2 (5 bases each). Deletions cut 2 bases from V and 2 bases from J, with 13 bases between. CDR1 is SGHAT and CDR2 is FQNNGV in the germline V gene. This CDR3 region has 16 residues. This chain's CDR3 is CASSLSGASTYNEQFF. The CDR3 coding sequence is TGTGCCAGCAGCTTATCCGGGGCATCTACCTACAATGAGCAGTTCTTC.

This clonotype appeared many times. The chain links TRBV20-1 to TRBJ2-3; possibly TRBD1 for D (6 bases). This CDR3 is 11 amino acids long. CDR1 and CDR2 from the germline V gene are DFQATT and SNEGSKA (reference sequence). V lost 2 bases and J 6 bases, leaving 6 bases between the germline ends. The chain's CDR3 is CSARRGDTQYF. The CDR3 nucleotides are TGCAGTGCTAGAAGGGGGGATACGCAGTATTTT.

As regards this clonotype: The conserved closing phenylalanine or tryptophan is absent in this CDR3, likely reflecting a read error. The chain employs TRBV29-1 and TRBJ1-1; D uncertain. CDR3 length: 13 residues. Germline assignment: CDR1 SQVTM and CDR2 ANQGSEA. The germline V and J ends were trimmed by 0 bases and 6 bases, with 11 bases remaining between them. CDR3 DNA: TGCAGCGTTGAAGATGTGAGGGCCCCTGAAGCTTTCCTT. This gives the protein CSVEDVRAPEAFL.

The chain employs TRBV20-1 and TRBJ2-2, with TRBD2 identical over 13 bases. After removal of 6 bases from V and 1 base from J, the junction contained 2 bases not matched to a gene. Germline assignment: CDR1 DFQATT and CDR2 SNEGSKA (reference sequence). This CDR3 has 15 amino acids. CDR3 loop: CSAGLAGLNTGELFF. DNA of the CDR3: TGCAGTGCGGGACTAGCGGGATTGAACACCGGGGAGCTGTTTTTT.

The V call is TRBV15, the J call TRBJ2-7; 11 bases match TRBD2. This CDR3 has 14 amino acids. V trimming: 5 bases; J trimming: 4 bases; junction bases outside the gene matches: 4. In germline, CDR1 is LNHNV, CDR2 YYDKDF (reference sequence). CDR3 nucleotides: TGTGCCACCAGCGAGGGGACTAGCGGTTACGAGCAGTACTTC. Its protein is CATSEGTSGYEQYF.

This clonotype came up a few times. The chain employs TRBV10-3 and TRBJ2-1; TRBD2 matches at 8 bases. The CDR3 consists of 14 residues. Germline CDR1 reads ENHRY; CDR2 reads SYGVKD. V gave up 4 bases and J gave up 6 bases; unmatched junction bases: 5. In DNA, the CDR3 is TGTGCCATCAGTGGGGCTAGCGGGTCCAATGAGCAGTTCTTC. Protein product: CAISGASGSNEQFF.

This clonotype was seen ten or more times. The chain recombines TRBV30 with TRBJ2-7; TRBD1 is a possible D gene (5 bases). The CDR3 contains 12 residues. V gave up 5 bases and J gave up 5 bases, with 13 bases separating them. Looked up from germline, CDR1 is GTSNPN and CDR2 is SVGIG (reference sequence). The CDR3 region is CAWSSGSHEQYF. The CDR3 DNA is TGTGCCTGGTCCTCAGGGTCCCACGAGCAGTACTTC.

This clonotype was seen many times. V gene TRBV28 combines with J gene TRBJ1-5; the D is unclear. The germline V gene has CDR1 MDHEN and CDR2 SYDVKM. The CDR3 covers 15 residues. Trimming stripped 5 bases from V and 2 bases from J, with 13 bases between. This CDR3 reads CASSGGVWGNQPQHF. The CDR3 DNA follows: TGTGCCAGCAGTGGCGGGGTTTGGGGCAATCAGCCCCAGCATTTT.

The table lists this clonotype with many counts. The rearrangement links TRBV9 to TRBJ1-1; 7 bases line up with TRBD1. This CDR3 region has 15 residues. Germline-derived CDR1 and CDR2 are SGDLS and YYNGEE. J was trimmed by 2 bases and V by 4 bases; bases with no gene match: 8. The CDR3 coding sequence is TGTGCCAGCAGCTTACGACAGGGACTCAACACTGAAGCTTTCTTT. Translated, it gives CASSLRQGLNTEAFF.